This TCR beta chain originates from a study of blood T cell repertoires in COVID-19. V was trimmed by 6 bases and J by 7 bases, leaving 12 bases between them. Germline CDR1 LNHDA, CDR2 SQIVND (reference sequence). The CDR3 is 12 residues long. Produced via immunoSEQ multiplex PCR; TCRdb's table is partial and in-frame only. The data show approximately 60,000 clones, 86% seen once. Material: peripheral blood. This receptor was obtained from a man over 45 with active COVID-19. This chain uses TRBV19 with TRBJ1-1, with D unclear. The chain's CDR3 is CASRGGPDEAFF. CDR3 in DNA: TGTGCCAGTAGAGGCGGTCCTGATGAAGCTTTCTTT.